A selection of T cell receptor beta chains follows, all from one sample in a study of patients and donors after allogeneic stem cell transplantation. TCRdb reprocessed the RT-PCR reads via MiXCR and lists one record per CDR3 protein. The data show around 170,000 distinct CDR3 sequences, approximately 24% seen once. The source material was blood, either unsorted or a sorted T cell fraction (not recorded which). Source of these receptors: a human donor who was either an allogeneic HSCT recipient or a stem cell or donor lymphocyte infusion donor (not recorded which). It is not recorded whose cells these are; they may come from a transplant donor. Each CDR3 is given with its conserved first and last residue. D genes are given only for firm matches. Not every row has a clone size; where given, it reads once, few, many or a size class.

cdr3_nt cdr3_aa v_call d_call clone_size j_call
TGTGCCAGCAAGCCCACTAGGGCGGAAGAGACCCAGTACTTC CASKPTRAEETQYF TRBV12-3/TRBV12-4 NA NA TRBJ2-5
TGTGCCAGCACGTCGACAGGGAGAAGGGAAGCTTTCTTT CASTSTGRREAFF TRBV18 TRBD1 NA TRBJ1-1
TGTGCCAGCAGCCCTACAGGGGCGGTAAACACTGAAGCTTTCTTT CASSPTGAVNTEAFF TRBV6-5 TRBD1 few TRBJ1-1
TGTGCCAGCAGCCCCGGGCCTACCTTC CASSPGPTF TRBV6-6 NA few TRBJ1-2
TGCAGTGCTAGTCACAGGGAAGGCTATGGCTACACCTTC CSASHREGYGYTF TRBV20-1 NA few TRBJ1-2
TGTGCCAGCAGCTTGGGCTCGGCGGACACTGAAGCTTTCTTT CASSLGSADTEAFF TRBV11-2 NA few TRBJ1-1
TGCGCCATCATAGACAGGGGGCTTACGACCCAGTACTTC CAIIDRGLTTQYF TRBV5-1 TRBD1 NA TRBJ2-5
TGTGCCAGCAGCCAAGATTTGTTACAGGGGAGGACCGGGGAGCTGTTTTTT CASSQDLLQGRTGELFF TRBV3-1 NA NA TRBJ2-2
TGTGCCATCAGTATAGCGGGGGGAACAGATACGCAGTATTTT CAISIAGGTDTQYF TRBV10-3 TRBD2 NA TRBJ2-3
TGTGCCAGTCAACAGGGATTTAGCAATCAGCCCCAGCATTTT CASQQGFSNQPQHF TRBV2 NA few TRBJ1-5
TGTGCCATCAGAAGGGTCCTCCAATATGGCTACACCTTC CAIRRVLQYGYTF TRBV10-3 NA few TRBJ1-2
TGTGCCAGCAGTTTACGGGTCACTAATGAAAAACTGTTTTTT CASSLRVTNEKLFF TRBV28 NA NA TRBJ1-4
TGCGCCAGCAGCGTGGGACAGCTCTCTGGAAACACCATATATTTT CASSVGQLSGNTIYF TRBV5-1 TRBD1 few TRBJ1-3
TGCAGTGCTACCACCGGGACAGGGGGGACCGGGGAGCTGTTTTTT CSATTGTGGTGELFF TRBV20-1 TRBD1 few TRBJ2-2
TGCAGTGCTAGAGACCCCCGGCCACAGGGAAGCTCCTACGAGCAGTACTTC CSARDPRPQGSSYEQYF TRBV20-1 NA NA TRBJ2-7
TGTGCCAGCAGCCCCCAGGGACCGGCAGCGATTTACGAGCAGTACTTC CASSPQGPAAIYEQYF TRBV7-9 NA few TRBJ2-7
TGTGCCAGCAGCCACGGGACAGGGGACTACACCATATATTTT CASSHGTGDYTIYF TRBV3-1 TRBD1 few TRBJ1-3
TGCGCCAGCAGCCCACAGGGGTCAACCTACGAGCAGTACTTC CASSPQGSTYEQYF TRBV5-1 TRBD1 NA TRBJ2-7
TGTGCCAGCAGCGTAGGGGTTAAAGAGACCCAGTACTTC CASSVGVKETQYF TRBV9 NA few TRBJ2-5
TGTGCCAGCAACCCTGGGGCACAGGGTGAACAGCCCCAGCATTTT CASNPGAQGEQPQHF TRBV12-3/TRBV12-4 NA NA TRBJ1-5
TGTGCCAGCAGACCTACGACAGGGACCAATCAGCCCCAGCATTTT CASRPTTGTNQPQHF TRBV5-5 TRBD1 few TRBJ1-5
TGTGCCAGCAGTCCACAGGGAAGAAATGAAAAACTGTTTTTT CASSPQGRNEKLFF TRBV12-3/TRBV12-4 NA many TRBJ1-4
TGTGCCAGCAGCTTAGGGTCCAGGGTTATCGCCGGGGAGCTGTTTTTT CASSLGSRVIAGELFF TRBV11-3 NA NA TRBJ2-2
TGTGCCAGCAGTGGAGCGGGGAACACCGGGGAGCTGTTTTTT CASSGAGNTGELFF TRBV3-1 NA NA TRBJ2-2
TGTGCCAGCAGTGATGTTTTTGGGGACATTAGCACAGATACGCAGTATTTT CASSDVFGDISTDTQYF TRBV2 NA few TRBJ2-3
TGTGCCACAGGGCTAGGCACTAATGAAAAACTGTTTTTT CATGLGTNEKLFF TRBV10-3 NA many TRBJ1-4
TGCGCCAGCAGCTTGTTTTCGGCCGATGGCTACACCTTC CASSLFSADGYTF TRBV5-1 NA NA TRBJ1-2
TGTGCCAGCAGTTCACGACACCTCCTCACAGATACGCAGTATTTT CASSSRHLLTDTQYF TRBV12-3/TRBV12-4 NA many TRBJ2-3